This entry is about one T cell receptor beta chain. Its antigen is not known. The V gene's germline CDR1 is SGHTA and CDR2 FQGNSA. There are 14 residues in the CDR3. Trimming left V 5 bases short and J 3 bases short, with 14 bases between. The data originate from a study of blood T cells in healthy people across ages. Looking at the study overall: Template switching picked up about one barcoded beta molecule for each two T cells. General study points: Estimates of total diversity, which came from one million sequenced T cells, were considered to be underestimates.

For the second PCR, which ran for about 7 to 12 cycles, a sample-barcoded 5' primer and a J-beta primer mix were used. One entry per CDR3 protein results from TCRdb running MiXCR on the 5' RACE reads. The table shows approximately 670,000 distinct CDR3 sequences, with 40% to 45% occurring only once. The TCR was taken from a man at least 80 years old in good health. This chain joins TRBV7-2 and TRBJ2-7; the D gene is possibly TRBD1 (5 bases). Input material: blood. CDR3 coding DNA: TGTGCCAGCAGCCCTGAGACAGTCAGCTACGAGCAGTACTTC. Translated: CASSPETVSYEQYF.